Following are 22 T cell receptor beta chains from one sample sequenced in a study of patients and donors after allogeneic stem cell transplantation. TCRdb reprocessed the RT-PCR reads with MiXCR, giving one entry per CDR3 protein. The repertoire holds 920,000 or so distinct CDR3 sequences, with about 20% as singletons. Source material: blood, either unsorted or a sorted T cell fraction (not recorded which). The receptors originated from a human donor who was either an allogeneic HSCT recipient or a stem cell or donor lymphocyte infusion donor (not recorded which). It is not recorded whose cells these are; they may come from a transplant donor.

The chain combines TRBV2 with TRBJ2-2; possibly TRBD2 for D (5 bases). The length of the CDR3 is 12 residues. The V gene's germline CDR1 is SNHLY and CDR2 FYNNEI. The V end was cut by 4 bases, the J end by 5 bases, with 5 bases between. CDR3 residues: CASSGRTGELFF. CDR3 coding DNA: TGTGCCAGCAGTGGGAGGACCGGGGAGCTGTTTTTT.

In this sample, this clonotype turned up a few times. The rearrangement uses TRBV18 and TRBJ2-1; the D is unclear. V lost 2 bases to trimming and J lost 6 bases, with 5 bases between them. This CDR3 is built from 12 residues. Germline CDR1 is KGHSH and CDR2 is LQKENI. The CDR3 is CASSPAVNEQFF. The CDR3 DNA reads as TGTGCCAGCTCACCAGCAGTCAATGAGCAGTTCTTC. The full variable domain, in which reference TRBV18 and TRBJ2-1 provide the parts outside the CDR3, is NAGVMQNPRHLVRRRGQEARLRCSPMKGHSHVYWYRQLPEEGLKFMVYLQKENIIDESGMPKERFSAEFPKEGPSILRIQQVVRGDSAAYFCASSPAVNEQFFGPGTRLTVL.

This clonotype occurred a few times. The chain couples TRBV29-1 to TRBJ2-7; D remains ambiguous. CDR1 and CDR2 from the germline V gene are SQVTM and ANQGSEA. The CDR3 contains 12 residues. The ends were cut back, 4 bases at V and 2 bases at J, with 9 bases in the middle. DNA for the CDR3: TGCAGCGTTGTGACGGCTGCCTACGAGCAGTACTTC. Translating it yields CSVVTAAYEQYF.

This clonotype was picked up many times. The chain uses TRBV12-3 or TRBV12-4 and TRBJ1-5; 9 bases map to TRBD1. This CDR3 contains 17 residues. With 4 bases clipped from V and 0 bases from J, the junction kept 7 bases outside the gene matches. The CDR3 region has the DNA TGTGCCAGCAGTTGGGGACAGGGCTTCGGTAGCAATCAGCCCCAGCATTTT. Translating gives CASSWGQGFGSNQPQHF.

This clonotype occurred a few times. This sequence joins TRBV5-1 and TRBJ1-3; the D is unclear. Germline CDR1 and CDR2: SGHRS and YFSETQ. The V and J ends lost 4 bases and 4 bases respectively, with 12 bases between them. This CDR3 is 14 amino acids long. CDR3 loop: CASSGLMDGNTIYF. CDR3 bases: TGCGCCAGCAGCGGACTTATGGACGGAAACACCATATATTTT.

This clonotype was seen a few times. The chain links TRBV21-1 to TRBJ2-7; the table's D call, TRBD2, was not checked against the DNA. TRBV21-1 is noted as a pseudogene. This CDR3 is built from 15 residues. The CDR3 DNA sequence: TGTGCCAGCAGCAAATGTGGCCCGTACTCCTACGAGCAGTACTTC. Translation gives CASSKCGPYSYEQYF.

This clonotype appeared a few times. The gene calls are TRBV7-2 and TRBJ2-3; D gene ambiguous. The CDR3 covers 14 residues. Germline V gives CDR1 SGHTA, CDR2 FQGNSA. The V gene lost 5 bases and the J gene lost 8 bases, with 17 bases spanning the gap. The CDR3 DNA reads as TGTGCCAGCAGCGAAACGAAGGTTTTGGGTACGCAGTATTTT. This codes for CASSETKVLGTQYF.

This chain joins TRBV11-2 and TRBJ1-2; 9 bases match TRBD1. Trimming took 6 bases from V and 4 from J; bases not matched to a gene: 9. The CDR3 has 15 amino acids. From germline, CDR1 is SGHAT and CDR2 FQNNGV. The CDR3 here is CASSSNRGRGYGYTF. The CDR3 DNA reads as TGTGCCAGCAGTTCGAACAGGGGGCGCGGCTATGGCTACACCTTC.

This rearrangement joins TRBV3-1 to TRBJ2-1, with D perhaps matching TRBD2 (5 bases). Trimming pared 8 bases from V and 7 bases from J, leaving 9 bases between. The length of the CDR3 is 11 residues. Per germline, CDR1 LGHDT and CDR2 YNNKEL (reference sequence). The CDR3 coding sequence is TGTGCCAGCGACCGGGGAAATGAGCAGTTCTTC. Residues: CASDRGNEQFF.

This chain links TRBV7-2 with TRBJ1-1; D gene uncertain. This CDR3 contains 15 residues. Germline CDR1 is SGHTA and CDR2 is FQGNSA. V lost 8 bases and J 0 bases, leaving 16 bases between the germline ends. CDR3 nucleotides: TGTGCCAGCCTTCGCCGCCCGACACTGAACACTGAAGCTTTCTTT. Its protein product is CASLRRPTLNTEAFF.

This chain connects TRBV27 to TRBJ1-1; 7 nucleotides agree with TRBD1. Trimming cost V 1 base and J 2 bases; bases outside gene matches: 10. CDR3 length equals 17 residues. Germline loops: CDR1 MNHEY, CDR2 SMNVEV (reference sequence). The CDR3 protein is CASSLYNRGISNTEAFF. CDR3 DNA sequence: TGTGCCAGCAGTTTATATAACAGGGGTATAAGTAACACTGAAGCTTTCTTT.

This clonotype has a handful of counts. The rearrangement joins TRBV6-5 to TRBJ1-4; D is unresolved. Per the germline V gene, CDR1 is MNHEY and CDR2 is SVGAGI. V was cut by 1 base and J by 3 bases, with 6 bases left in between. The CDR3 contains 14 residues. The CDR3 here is CASSYLVSNEKLFF. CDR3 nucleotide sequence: TGTGCCAGCAGTTACTTAGTATCTAATGAAAAACTGTTTTTT.

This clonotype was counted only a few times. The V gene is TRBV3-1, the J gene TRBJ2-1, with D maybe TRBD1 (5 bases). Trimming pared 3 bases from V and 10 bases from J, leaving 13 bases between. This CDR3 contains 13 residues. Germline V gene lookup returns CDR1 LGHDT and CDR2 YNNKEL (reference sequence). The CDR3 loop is CASSQNQGNEQFF. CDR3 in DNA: TGTGCCAGCAGCCAGAACCAGGGTAACGAGCAGTTCTTC.

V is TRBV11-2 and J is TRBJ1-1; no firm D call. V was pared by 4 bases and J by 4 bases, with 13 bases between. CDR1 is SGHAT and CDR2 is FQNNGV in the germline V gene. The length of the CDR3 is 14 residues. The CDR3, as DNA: TGTGCCAGCAGCTCCGAAGGAGGGATCACTGAAGCTTTCTTT. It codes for CASSSEGGITEAFF.

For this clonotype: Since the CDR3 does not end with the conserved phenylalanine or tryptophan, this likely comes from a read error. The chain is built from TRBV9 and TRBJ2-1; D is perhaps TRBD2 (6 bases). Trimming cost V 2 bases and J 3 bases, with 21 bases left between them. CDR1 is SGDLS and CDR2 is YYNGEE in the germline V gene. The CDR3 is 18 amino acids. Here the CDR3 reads CASSVSTQTRENYNEQFL. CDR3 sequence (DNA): TGTGCCAGCAGCGTCAGCACCCAGACTAGAGAGAACTACAATGAGCAGTTCTTA.

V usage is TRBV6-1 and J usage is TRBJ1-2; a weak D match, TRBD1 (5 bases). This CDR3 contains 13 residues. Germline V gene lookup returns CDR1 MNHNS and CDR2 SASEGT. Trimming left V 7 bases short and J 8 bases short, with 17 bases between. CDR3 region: CASTPGTAWGYTF. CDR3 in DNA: TGTGCCAGCACACCTGGGACGGCGTGGGGCTACACCTTC.

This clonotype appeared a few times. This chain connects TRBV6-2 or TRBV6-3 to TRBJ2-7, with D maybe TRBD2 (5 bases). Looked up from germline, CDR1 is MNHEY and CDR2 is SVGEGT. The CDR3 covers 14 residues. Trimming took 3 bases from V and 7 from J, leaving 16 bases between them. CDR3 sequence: CASSYMGLKREQYF. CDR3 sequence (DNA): TGTGCCAGCAGTTATATGGGCCTCAAGCGGGAGCAGTACTTC.

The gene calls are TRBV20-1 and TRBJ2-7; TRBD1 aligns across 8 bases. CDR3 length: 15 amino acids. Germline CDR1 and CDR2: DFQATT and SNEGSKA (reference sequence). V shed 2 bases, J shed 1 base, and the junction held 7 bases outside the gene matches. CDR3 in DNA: TGCAGTGCTAGACCGGGGGACAGGAGATCCTACGAGCAGTACTTC. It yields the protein CSARPGDRRSYEQYF.

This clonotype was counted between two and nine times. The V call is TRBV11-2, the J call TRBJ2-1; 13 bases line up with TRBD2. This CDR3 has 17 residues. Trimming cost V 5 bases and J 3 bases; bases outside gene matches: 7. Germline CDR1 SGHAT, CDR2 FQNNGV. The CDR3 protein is CASSPRLAGGVYNEQFF. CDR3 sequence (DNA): TGTGCCAGCAGCCCCCGACTAGCGGGGGGTGTCTACAATGAGCAGTTCTTC.

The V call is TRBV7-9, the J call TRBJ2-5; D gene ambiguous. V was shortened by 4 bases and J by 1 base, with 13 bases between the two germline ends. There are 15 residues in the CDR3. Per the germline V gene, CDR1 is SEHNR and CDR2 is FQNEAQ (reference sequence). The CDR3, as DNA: TGTGCCAGCAGCTCCTCCCCGGGTTTCCAAGAGACCCAGTACTTC. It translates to CASSSSPGFQETQYF.

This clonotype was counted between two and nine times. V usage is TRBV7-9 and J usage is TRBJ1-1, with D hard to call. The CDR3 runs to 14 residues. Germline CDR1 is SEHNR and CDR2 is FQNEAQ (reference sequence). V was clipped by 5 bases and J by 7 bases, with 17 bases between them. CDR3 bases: TGTGCCAGCAGCCTTAGGACCGACAAGAATGAAGCTTTCTTT. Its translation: CASSLRTDKNEAFF.

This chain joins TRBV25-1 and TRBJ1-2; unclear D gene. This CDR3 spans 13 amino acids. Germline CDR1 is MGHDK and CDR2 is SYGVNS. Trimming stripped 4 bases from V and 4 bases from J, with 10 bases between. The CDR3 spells CASSAAGLYGYTF. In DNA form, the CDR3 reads TGTGCCAGCAGTGCGGCCGGCCTCTATGGCTACACCTTC.